This T cell receptor beta chain was recorded in a study of beta chain features in type 1 diabetes. Findings and caveats of the study: Relative to healthy donors, patients appeared to have naive, central memory and Treg TCRB repertoires that were more similar. Insertions at VDJ junctions were less frequent in type 1 diabetes patients. These patients also deleted more nucleotides at the same junctions. A moderate, significant TCRB CDR3 shortening appeared in type 1 diabetes across four CD4+ subsets.

After removal of 5 bases from V and 6 bases from J, the junction contained 7 bases not matched to a gene. This CDR3 is built from 14 residues. Germline V gene data show CDR1 as SGHAT and CDR2 as FQNNGV. Regarding this clone: Its antigen remains unknown.

Isolated RNA was reverse transcribed in full, so expressed TCRB transcripts were sequenced. Sequencing used immunoSEQ multiplex PCR; TCRdb keeps in-frame clones, though not all of them. Of 200,000 to 250,000 clones listed, 11% to 15% are singletons. This clonotype was obtained from a man younger than 45 with type 1 diabetes. The chain recombines TRBV11-2 with TRBJ1-2, with 9 positions matching TRBD1. The specimen was naive CD4+ T cells from blood. The CDR3 is CASSQIQGADGYTF. CDR3 coding DNA: TGTGCCAGCAGCCAGATACAGGGGGCGGATGGCTACACCTTC.